The 21 T cell receptor beta chains presented below share a single source sample, sequenced in a study of CD8+ T cells in alopecia areata. The sample's treatment: oral pan-JAK inhibitor, 5-10 mg twice daily. Sequencing relied on a cDNA template that was reverse transcribed from extracted RNA. Repertoires were generated with immunoSEQ multiplex PCR, while TCRdb's copy carries only in-frame clones and drops some. There are more than 200,000 clones in the sample; around 43% occur only once, and roughly 2.8% lies in the top ten. The sequences come from CD4+ T cells sorted from blood, collected at approximately week 37, from a patient treated with tofacitinib. Source of these receptors: a human donor with alopecia areata.

This chain uses TRBV19 with TRBJ2-3; D possibly matches TRBD1 or TRBD2 (5 bases each). This CDR3 has 16 amino acids. CDR1 LNHDA and CDR2 SQIVND come from the germline V gene (reference sequence). V lost 7 bases, J lost 3 bases, and 20 bases lay in between. The CDR3 loop is CASTHGAALWTDTQYF. The CDR3 nucleotides are TGTGCCAGTACCCACGGGGCCGCGTTGTGGACAGATACGCAGTATTTT.

The chain employs TRBV30 and TRBJ1-2; TRBD1 agrees at 7 bases. V was clipped by 2 bases and J by 6 bases; unmatched bases: 3. In germline, CDR1 is GTSNPN, CDR2 SVGIG (reference sequence). This CDR3 has 12 amino acids. The CDR3 spells CAWSTGQNGYTF. The CDR3 coding sequence is TGTGCCTGGAGTACGGGACAGAATGGCTACACCTTC.

This chain connects TRBV6-5 to TRBJ2-7; D might be TRBD1 or TRBD2, each matching 5 bases. The CDR3 extends over 16 amino acids. Trimming took off 4 bases at V and 0 bases at J, with 16 bases between the two ends. Germline CDR1 MNHEY, CDR2 SVGAGI. CDR3 sequence: CASSSSGTLGSYEQYF. CDR3 bases: TGTGCCAGCAGTTCCTCCGGGACCCTCGGCTCCTACGAGCAGTACTTC.

The V and J genes are TRBV9 and TRBJ1-2; tentative D call: TRBD1 (6 bases). The CDR3 is made up of 13 amino acids. Germline CDR1 is SGDLS and CDR2 is YYNGEE. Trimming cost V 4 bases and J 8 bases, with 15 bases left between them. Written as DNA, the CDR3 is TGTGCCAGCAGCCTTGCTGGGGGGCTGGGCTACACCTTC. Translated, it gives CASSLAGGLGYTF.

This clone turned up a few times. The chain combines TRBV5-1 with TRBJ1-3; 7 bases line up with TRBD1. Germline V CDR1 and CDR2: SGHRS, YFSETQ. This CDR3 comprises 15 residues. V dropped 4 bases and J dropped 3; count of bases not matched to a gene: 7. DNA for the CDR3: TGCGCCAGCAGCCAGACAGGGTTAGGTGGAAACACCATATATTTT. Residues: CASSQTGLGGNTIYF.

The chain has TRBV30 and TRBJ1-2; a possible D gene is TRBD1 (6 bases). Per germline, CDR1 GTSNPN and CDR2 SVGIG (reference sequence). The germline V and J ends were trimmed by 7 bases and 7 bases, with 16 bases remaining between them. CDR3 size: 12 residues. CDR3 loop: CASPGGGGGYTF. CDR3 nucleotides: TGTGCCTCCCCCGGAGGGGGAGGTGGCTACACCTTC.

Comment on this clone: At one end, the junction sequence differs from germline, possibly due to a read error. V is TRBV20-1 and J is TRBJ2-1; D gene unclear. From germline, CDR1 is DFQATT and CDR2 SNEGSKA (reference sequence). The CDR3 runs 11 residues. The CDR3 DNA is TGCAGTGCTAGAATCCCCGATAGACCGATCTTC. This gives the protein CSARIPDRPIF.

The chain couples TRBV7-9 to TRBJ2-4; no clear D. Germline V gene data show CDR1 as SEHNR and CDR2 as FQNEAQ (reference sequence). V lost 1 base and J lost 0, with 13 bases in between. The CDR3 contains 17 residues. The CDR3 nucleotides read TGTGCCAGCAGCTTAGGATCCTGGGGTCTAGCCAAAAACATTCAGTACTTC. It translates to CASSLGSWGLAKNIQYF.

The rearrangement joins TRBV4-1 to TRBJ1-2; 9 bases agree with TRBD1. Germline CDR1 reads MGHRA; CDR2 reads YSYEKL. The V and J ends lost 0 bases and 12 bases, in that order; junction bases with no gene match: 5. The CDR3 is 13 residues long. CDR3 bases: TGCGCCAGCAGCCAAGATGAGGGGGACAGGGACACCTTC. Translating it yields CASSQDEGDRDTF.

The CDR3 reads CSVDPGGLAGKSEQYF. CDR3 DNA sequence: TGCAGCGTTGATCCGGGGGGACTAGCGGGAAAAAGCGAGCAGTACTTC. This rearrangement joins TRBV29-1 to TRBJ2-7, with TRBD2 matching over 13 bases. The CDR3 length is 16 residues. Germline values: CDR1 SQVTM, CDR2 ANQGSEA. The V segment lost 3 bases and the J segment 6 bases; nucleotides outside the gene matches: 11.

The J gene is TRBJ2-2, the V gene TRBV30; unclear D gene. The CDR3 extends over 11 amino acids. V was clipped by 2 bases and J by 7 bases, with 5 bases between them. Germline V gives CDR1 GTSNPN, CDR2 SVGIG (reference sequence). The chain's CDR3 is CAWSRSGELFF. For the CDR3, the DNA is TGTGCCTGGAGTCGGAGCGGGGAGCTGTTTTTT.

The CDR3 DNA sequence: TGTGCCAGCAGCGTTAGGACAGGCAGCACAGATACGCAGTATTTT. Translation: CASSVRTGSTDTQYF. V usage is TRBV9 and J usage is TRBJ2-3; 7 nucleotides align to TRBD1. The CDR3 is 15 amino acids. From germline, CDR1 is SGDLS and CDR2 YYNGEE. Germline trimming cut 2 bases from V and 0 bases from J; bases unmatched to any gene: 3.

The chain is built from TRBV30 and TRBJ1-5; D is unresolved. The CDR3 sequence is 16 residues long. CDR1 GTSNPN and CDR2 SVGIG come from the germline V gene (reference sequence). V gave up 2 bases and J gave up 2 bases, with 16 bases separating them. The CDR3 sequence: CAWSIKRVWGNQPQHF. CDR3 DNA: TGTGCCTGGAGTATAAAAAGGGTGTGGGGCAATCAGCCCCAGCATTTT.

The rearrangement links TRBV7-2 to TRBJ2-7; D remains unclear. The V end was cut by 4 bases, the J end by 1 base, with 5 bases between. CDR1 is SGHTA, CDR2 FQGNSA, per germline. This CDR3 has 12 residues. The CDR3 spells CASSSLSYEQYF. The CDR3 nucleotides read TGTGCCAGCAGCTCGTTGTCCTACGAGCAGTACTTC.

The genes are TRBV4-2 and TRBJ2-1; 7 nucleotides line up with TRBD2. This CDR3 has 14 amino acids. With V trimmed by 2 bases and J by 6 bases, 4 bases remained unmatched. Germline V lookup: CDR1 LGHNA, CDR2 YNFKEQ. CDR3 amino acids: CASSQTTSVNEQFF. CDR3 DNA: TGTGCCAGCAGCCAAACAACTAGCGTCAATGAGCAGTTCTTC.

This clone was seen only once. The chain employs TRBV7-9 and TRBJ1-5; D might be TRBD1 (5 bases). V was pared by 3 bases and J by 3 bases, with 9 bases between. The length of the CDR3 is 14 residues. Per germline, CDR1 SEHNR and CDR2 FQNEAQ (reference sequence). The CDR3 DNA sequence: TGTGCCAGCAGCTTTGTAGGGGTCAATCAGCCCCAGCATTTT. It codes for CASSFVGVNQPQHF.

Only a few counts were recorded for this clone. The chain has TRBV4-2 and TRBJ1-1, with D hard to call. CDR1 is LGHNA, CDR2 YNFKEQ, per germline. Trimming cost V 1 base and J 11 bases, with 14 bases left between them. This CDR3 is built from 13 residues. The DNA for the CDR3 is TGTGCCAGCAGCCAAGTTGGGCGGCCGTGGGCTTTCTTT. This encodes CASSQVGRPWAFF.

A single count supports this clone. The V gene is TRBV6-5, the J gene TRBJ2-7; TRBD1 matches at 7 bases. Germline V CDR1 and CDR2: MNHEY, SVGAGI. The CDR3 has 12 amino acids. The junction had 2 bases not matched to a gene; V was cut back by 7 bases and J by 2 bases. The CDR3 coding sequence is TGTGCCAGCACGGGACAGACCTACGAGCAGTACTTC. This sequence encodes CASTGQTYEQYF.

The chain links TRBV11-3 to TRBJ2-3; D gene unclear. Germline V gene data show CDR1 as SGHNT and CDR2 as YENEEA. Trimming shortened V by 1 base and J by 0 bases, and 14 bases separated the two germline ends. CDR3 length: 17 residues. CDR3 in amino acids: CASSLGVGQSSTDTQYF. The CDR3 bases are TGTGCCAGCAGCTTAGGAGTCGGTCAGTCTAGCACAGATACGCAGTATTTT.

This clone showed up just a few times. The V call is TRBV4-1, the J call TRBJ2-7; 7 nucleotides line up with TRBD2. This CDR3 is 13 amino acids long. After removal of 1 base from V and 7 bases from J, the junction contained 4 bases not matched to a gene. Germline CDR1 reads MGHRA; CDR2 reads YSYEKL. The CDR3 reads CASSQGGSREQYF. DNA of the CDR3: TGCGCCAGCAGCCAAGGCGGGAGTAGGGAGCAGTACTTC.

The rearrangement uses TRBV7-9 and TRBJ2-1; D is undetermined. The CDR3 is made up of 13 amino acids. Trimming pared 2 bases from V and 5 bases from J, leaving 7 bases between. CDR1 and CDR2 (germline): SEHNR, FQNEAQ (reference sequence). CDR3 nucleotides: TGTGCCAGCAGCTTACCTTCCCACAATGAGCAGTTCTTC. As protein: CASSLPSHNEQFF.